This TCR beta chain was recovered during a study of post-analysis software for immune sequencing data. Study as a whole: The patients showed relapsing-remitting, secondary progressive and progressive-relapsing multiple sclerosis courses. The study's findings and limits: Patients carried 4 or 5 TRBV segments more frequently than controls did, and TRBV5-6, TRBV5-1 and TRBV20-1 were among them.

About this clonotype itself: Its antigen remains unknown.

Prepared libraries of TCR beta cDNA carried unique molecular identifiers. Each CDR3 protein is one row after TCRdb ran MiXCR on the PCR reads. Of 150,000 to 200,000 distinct CDR3 sequences in the sample, about 37% are singletons; the top ten hold 25% to 35%. The CDR3 spans 14 residues. The V segment lost 5 bases and the J segment 5 bases; nucleotides outside the gene matches: 7. Germline V gene data show CDR1 as PRHDT and CDR2 as FYEKMQ (reference sequence). This chain connects TRBV13 to TRBJ2-7; 9 bases fit TRBD1. Source: blood, taken after autologous hematopoietic stem cell transplantation. The TCR sequence derives from a girl between 5 and 17 years old with multiple sclerosis. The CDR3 sequence is CASSHRGRADEQYF. CDR3 DNA: TGTGCCAGCAGCCACAGGGGGCGCGCAGACGAGCAGTACTTC.